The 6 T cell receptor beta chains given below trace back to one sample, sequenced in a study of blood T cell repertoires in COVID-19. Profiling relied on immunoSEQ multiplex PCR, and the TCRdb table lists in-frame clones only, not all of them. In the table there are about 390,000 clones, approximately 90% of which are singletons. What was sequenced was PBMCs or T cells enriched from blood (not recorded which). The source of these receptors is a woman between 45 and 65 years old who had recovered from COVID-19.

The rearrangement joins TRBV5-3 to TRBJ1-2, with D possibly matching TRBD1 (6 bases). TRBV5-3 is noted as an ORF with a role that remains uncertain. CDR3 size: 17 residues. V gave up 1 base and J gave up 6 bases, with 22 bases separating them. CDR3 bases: TGTGCCAGAAGCTTGAGGGACACCAGAAGCCCCGGGGATGGCTACACCTTC. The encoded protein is CARSLRDTRSPGDGYTF.

The CDR3 sequence: CASGPESGGAEAFF. The CDR3 bases are TGTGCTAGTGGGCCGGAGAGCGGAGGGGCTGAAGCTTTCTTT. The chain carries TRBV12-5 and TRBJ1-1; D perhaps matches TRBD1 (5 bases). Germline V gene sequence: CDR1 LGHNT, CDR2 FRNRAP. The CDR3 is 14 amino acids. V was shortened by 6 bases and J by 6 bases, with 17 bases between the two germline ends.

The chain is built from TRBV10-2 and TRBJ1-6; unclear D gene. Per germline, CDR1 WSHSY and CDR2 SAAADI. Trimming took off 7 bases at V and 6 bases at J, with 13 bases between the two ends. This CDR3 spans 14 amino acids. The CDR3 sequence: CASTEVTSNSPLHF. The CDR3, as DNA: TGCGCCAGCACCGAAGTGACAAGTAATTCACCCCTCCACTTT.

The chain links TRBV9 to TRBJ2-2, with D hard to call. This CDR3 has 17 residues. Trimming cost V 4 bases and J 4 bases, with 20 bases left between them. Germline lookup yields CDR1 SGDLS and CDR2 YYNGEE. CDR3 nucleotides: TGTGCCAGCAGCTCACGGTTTGGTTTATCGGGCACCGGGGAGCTGTTTTTT. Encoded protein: CASSSRFGLSGTGELFF.

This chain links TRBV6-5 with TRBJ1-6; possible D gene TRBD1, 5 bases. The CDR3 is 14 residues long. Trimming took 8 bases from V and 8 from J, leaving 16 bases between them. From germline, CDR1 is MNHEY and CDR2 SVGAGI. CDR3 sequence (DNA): TGTGCCAGCCGCCGGGGGTTCGAGGATTCACCCCTCCACTTT. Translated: CASRRGFEDSPLHF.

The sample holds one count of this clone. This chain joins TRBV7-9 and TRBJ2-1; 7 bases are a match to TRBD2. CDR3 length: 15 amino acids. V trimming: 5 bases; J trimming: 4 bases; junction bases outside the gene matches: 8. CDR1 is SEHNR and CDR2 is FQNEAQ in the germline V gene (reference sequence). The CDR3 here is CASSPGLAAYNEQFF. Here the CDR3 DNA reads TGTGCCAGCAGCCCAGGGCTAGCGGCTTACAATGAGCAGTTCTTC.